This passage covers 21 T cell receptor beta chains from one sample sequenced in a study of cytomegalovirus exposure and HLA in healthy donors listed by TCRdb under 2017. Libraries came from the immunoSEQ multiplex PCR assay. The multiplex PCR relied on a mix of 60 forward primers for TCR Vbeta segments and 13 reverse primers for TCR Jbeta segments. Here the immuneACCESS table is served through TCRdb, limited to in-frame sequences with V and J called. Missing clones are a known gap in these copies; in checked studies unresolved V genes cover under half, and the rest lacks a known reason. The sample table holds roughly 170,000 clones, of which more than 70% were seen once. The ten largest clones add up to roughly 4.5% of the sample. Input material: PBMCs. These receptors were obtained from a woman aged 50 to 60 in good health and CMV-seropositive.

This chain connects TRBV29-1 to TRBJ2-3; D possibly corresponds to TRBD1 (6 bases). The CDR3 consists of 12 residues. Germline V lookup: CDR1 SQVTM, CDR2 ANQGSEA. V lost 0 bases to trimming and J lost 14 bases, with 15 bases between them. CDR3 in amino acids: CSVEDPGTRPYF. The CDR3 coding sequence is TGCAGCGTTGAAGACCCCGGGACAAGGCCGTATTTT.

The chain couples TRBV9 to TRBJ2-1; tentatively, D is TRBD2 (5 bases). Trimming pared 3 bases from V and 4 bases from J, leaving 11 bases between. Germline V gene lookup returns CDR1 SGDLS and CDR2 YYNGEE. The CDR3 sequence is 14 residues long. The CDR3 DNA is TGTGCCAGCAGCGCTTCACTAGGGTACAATGAGCAGTTCTTC. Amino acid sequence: CASSASLGYNEQFF.

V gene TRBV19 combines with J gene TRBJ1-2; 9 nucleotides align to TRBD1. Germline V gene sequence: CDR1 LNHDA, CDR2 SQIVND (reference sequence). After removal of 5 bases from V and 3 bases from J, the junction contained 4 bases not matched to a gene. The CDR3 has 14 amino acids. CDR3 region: CASSSRDRDYGYTF. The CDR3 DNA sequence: TGTGCCAGTAGTTCCCGGGACAGGGACTATGGCTACACCTTC.

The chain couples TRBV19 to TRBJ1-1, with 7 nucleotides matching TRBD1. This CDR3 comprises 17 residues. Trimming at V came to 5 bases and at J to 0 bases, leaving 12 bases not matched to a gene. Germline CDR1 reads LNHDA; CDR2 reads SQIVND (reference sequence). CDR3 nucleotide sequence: TGTGCCAGTAGTTCCCCGGGACAGAAGCGTTTGAACACTGAAGCTTTCTTT. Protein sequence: CASSSPGQKRLNTEAFF.

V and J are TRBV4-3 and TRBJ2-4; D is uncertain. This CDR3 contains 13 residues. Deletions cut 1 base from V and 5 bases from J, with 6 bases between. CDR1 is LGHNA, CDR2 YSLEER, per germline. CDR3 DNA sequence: TGCGCCAGCAGCCAAGGACTTGAAAACATTCAGTACTTC. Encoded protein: CASSQGLENIQYF.

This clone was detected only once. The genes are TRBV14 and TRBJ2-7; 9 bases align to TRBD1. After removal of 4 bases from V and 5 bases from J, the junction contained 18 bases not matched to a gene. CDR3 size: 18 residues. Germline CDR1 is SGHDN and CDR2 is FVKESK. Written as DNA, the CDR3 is TGTGCCAGCAGCCGCACAAGGACACCGGGACAGGGTAGCAACGAGCAGTACTTC. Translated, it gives CASSRTRTPGQGSNEQYF.

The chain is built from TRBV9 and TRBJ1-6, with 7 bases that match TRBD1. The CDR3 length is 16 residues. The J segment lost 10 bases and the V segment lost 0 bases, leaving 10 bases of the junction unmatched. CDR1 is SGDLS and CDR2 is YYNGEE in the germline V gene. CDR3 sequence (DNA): TGTGCCAGCAGCGTAGAAGGGGGCGCGGAGTTATCACCCCTCCACTTT. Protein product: CASSVEGGAELSPLHF.

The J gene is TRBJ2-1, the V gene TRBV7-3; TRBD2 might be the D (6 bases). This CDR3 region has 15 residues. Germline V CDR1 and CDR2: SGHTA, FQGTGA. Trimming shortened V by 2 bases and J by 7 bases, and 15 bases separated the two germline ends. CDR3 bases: TGTGCCAGCAGCTTAGAGCGGGCCGCGGTAAATGAGCAGTTCTTC. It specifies CASSLERAAVNEQFF.

The CDR3 region has the DNA TGTGCCAGCAGCTTACAGGGTTCTTCACCCCTCCACTTT. It translates to CASSLQGSSPLHF. The chain uses TRBV7-2 and TRBJ1-6, with TRBD1 as a possible D gene (5 bases). The germline V and J ends were trimmed by 2 bases and 9 bases, with 8 bases remaining between them. This CDR3 has 13 amino acids. Germline CDR1 SGHTA, CDR2 FQGNSA. Full variable domain (rest looked up from reference TRBV7-2 and TRBJ1-6): GAGVSQSPSNKVTEKGKDVELRCDPISGHTALYWYRQSLGQGLEFLIYFQGNSAPDKSGLPSDRFSAERTGGSVSTLTIQRTQQEDSAVYLCASSLQGSSPLHFGNGTRLTVT.

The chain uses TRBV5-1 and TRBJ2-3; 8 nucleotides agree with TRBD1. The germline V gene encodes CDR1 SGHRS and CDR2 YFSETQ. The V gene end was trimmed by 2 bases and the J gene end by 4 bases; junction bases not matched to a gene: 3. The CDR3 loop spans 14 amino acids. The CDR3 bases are TGCGCCAGCAGCTTCCAGGGGGCGGCAGATACGCAGTATTTT. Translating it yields CASSFQGAADTQYF.

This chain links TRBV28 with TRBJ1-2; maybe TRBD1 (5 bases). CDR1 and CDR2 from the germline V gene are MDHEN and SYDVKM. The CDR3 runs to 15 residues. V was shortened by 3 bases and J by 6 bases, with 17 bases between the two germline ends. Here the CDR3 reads CASSFPARAFDGYTF. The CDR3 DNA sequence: TGTGCCAGCAGTTTCCCCGCCAGGGCCTTTGATGGCTACACCTTC.

CDR3 protein: CASSFEGGQGSPLHF. The CDR3 nucleotides are TGTGCCAGCAGCTTCGAGGGGGGGCAGGGGTCACCCCTCCACTTT. This chain uses TRBV5-4 with TRBJ1-6, with a possible D match to TRBD1 (6 bases). The CDR3 loop spans 15 amino acids. Trimming left V 2 bases short and J 10 bases short, with 16 bases between. Germline V gene data show CDR1 as SGHNT and CDR2 as YYREEE (reference sequence).

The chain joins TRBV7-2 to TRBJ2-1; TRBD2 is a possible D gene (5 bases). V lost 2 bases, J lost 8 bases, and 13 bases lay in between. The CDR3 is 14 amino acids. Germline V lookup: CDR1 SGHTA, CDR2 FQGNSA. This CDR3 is CASSLTAGGDEQFF. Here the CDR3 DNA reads TGTGCCAGCAGCTTAACGGCGGGTGGGGATGAGCAGTTCTTC.

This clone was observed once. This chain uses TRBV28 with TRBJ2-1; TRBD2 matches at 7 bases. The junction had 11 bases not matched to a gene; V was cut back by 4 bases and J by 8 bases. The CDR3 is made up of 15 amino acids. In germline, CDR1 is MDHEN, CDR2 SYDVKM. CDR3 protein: CASSSHIAGTDEQFF. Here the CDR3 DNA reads TGTGCCAGCAGTTCCCACATAGCGGGCACGGATGAGCAGTTCTTC.

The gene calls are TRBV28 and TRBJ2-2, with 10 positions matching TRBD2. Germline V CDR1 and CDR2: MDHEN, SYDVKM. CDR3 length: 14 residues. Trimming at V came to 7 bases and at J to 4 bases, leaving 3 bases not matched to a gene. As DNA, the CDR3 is TGTGCCAGCACGCGGACTAGCGGCACCGGGGAGCTGTTTTTT. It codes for CASTRTSGTGELFF. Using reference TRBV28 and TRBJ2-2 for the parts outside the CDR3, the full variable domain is DVKVTQSSRYLVKRTGEKVFLECVQDMDHENMFWYRQDPGLGLRLIYFSYDVKMKEKGDIPEGYSVSREKKERFSLILESASTNQTSMYLCASTRTSGTGELFFGEGSRLTVL.

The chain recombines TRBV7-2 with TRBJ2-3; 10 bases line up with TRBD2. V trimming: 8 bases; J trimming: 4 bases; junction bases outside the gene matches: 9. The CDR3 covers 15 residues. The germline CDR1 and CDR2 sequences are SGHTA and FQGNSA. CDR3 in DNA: TGTGCCAGCGGCCTAAGCGGGGGGGCCGCAGATACGCAGTATTTT. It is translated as CASGLSGGAADTQYF.

This chain's CDR3 is CASRAEFYEQYF. The CDR3 DNA reads as TGTGCCAGCAGAGCCGAGTTCTACGAGCAGTACTTC. The gene calls are TRBV2 and TRBJ2-5; D not certain. Near its end, the DNA agrees better with TRBJ2-7, so the J call may be wrong. The CDR3 runs 12 residues. Germline V gives CDR1 SNHLY, CDR2 FYNNEI.

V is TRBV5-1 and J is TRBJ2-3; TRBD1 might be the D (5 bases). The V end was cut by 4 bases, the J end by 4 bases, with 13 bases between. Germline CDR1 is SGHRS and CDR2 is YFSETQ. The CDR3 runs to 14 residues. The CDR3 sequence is CASSPRLGPDTQYF. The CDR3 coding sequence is TGCGCCAGCAGCCCCCGCTTGGGGCCAGATACGCAGTATTTT.

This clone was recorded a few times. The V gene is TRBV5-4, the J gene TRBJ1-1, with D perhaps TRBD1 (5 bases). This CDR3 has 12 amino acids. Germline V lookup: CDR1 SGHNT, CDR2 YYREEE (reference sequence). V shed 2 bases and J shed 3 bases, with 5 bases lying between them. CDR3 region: CASSFRDTEAFF. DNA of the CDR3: TGTGCCAGCAGCTTCAGGGACACTGAAGCTTTCTTT.

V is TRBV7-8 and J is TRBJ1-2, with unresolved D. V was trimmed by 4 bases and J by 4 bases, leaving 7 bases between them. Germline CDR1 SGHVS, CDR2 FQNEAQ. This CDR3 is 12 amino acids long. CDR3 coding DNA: TGTGCCAGCAGCTCCGGTATCTATGGCTACACCTTC. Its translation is CASSSGIYGYTF.

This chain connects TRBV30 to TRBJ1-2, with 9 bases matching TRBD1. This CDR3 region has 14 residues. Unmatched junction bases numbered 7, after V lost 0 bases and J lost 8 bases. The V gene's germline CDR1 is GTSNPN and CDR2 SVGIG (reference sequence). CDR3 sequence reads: CAWSVQTGGGGYTF. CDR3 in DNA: TGTGCCTGGAGTGTACAGACAGGGGGGGGAGGCTACACCTTC.